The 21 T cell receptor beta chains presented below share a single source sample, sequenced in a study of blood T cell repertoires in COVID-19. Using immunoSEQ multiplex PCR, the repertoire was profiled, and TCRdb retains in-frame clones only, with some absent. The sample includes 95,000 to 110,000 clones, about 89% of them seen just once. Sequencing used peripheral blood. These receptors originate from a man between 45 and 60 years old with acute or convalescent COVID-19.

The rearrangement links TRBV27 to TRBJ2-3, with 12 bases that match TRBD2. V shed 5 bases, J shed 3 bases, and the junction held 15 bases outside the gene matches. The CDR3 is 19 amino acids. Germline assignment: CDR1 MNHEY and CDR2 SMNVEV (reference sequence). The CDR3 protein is CASSRKTSGRGSGTDTQYF. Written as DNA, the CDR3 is TGTGCCAGCAGTAGGAAGACTAGCGGGAGAGGTTCTGGTACAGATACGCAGTATTTT.

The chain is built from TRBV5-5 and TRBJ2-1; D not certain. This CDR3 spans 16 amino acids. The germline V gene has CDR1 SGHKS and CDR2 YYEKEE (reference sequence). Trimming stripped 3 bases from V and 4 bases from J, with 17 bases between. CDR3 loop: CASSSVTQIPYNEQFF. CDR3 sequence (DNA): TGTGCCAGCAGCTCCGTTACTCAAATTCCATACAATGAGCAGTTCTTC.

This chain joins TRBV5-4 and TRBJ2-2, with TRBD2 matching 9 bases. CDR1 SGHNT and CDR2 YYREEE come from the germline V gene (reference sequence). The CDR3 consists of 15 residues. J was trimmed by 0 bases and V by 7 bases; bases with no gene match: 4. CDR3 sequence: CASRLAGANTGELFF. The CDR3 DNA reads TGTGCCAGCCGGTTAGCGGGAGCGAACACCGGGGAGCTGTTTTTT.

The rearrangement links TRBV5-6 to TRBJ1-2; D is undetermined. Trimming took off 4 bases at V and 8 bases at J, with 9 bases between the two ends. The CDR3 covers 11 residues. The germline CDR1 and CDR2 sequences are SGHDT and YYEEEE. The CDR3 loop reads CASSVSGGYTF. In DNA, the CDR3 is TGTGCCAGCAGCGTCAGCGGAGGCTACACCTTC.

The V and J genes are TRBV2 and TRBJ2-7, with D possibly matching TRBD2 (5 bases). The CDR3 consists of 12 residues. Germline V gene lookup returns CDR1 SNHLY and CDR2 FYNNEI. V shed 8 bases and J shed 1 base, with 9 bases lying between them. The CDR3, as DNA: TGTGCCAGCGAGAGCGGATCCTACGAGCAGTACTTC. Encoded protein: CASESGSYEQYF.

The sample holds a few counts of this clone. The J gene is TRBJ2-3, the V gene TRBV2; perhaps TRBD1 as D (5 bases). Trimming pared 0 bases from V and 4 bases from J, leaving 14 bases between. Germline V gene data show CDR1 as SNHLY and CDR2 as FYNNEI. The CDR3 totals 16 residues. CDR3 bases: TGTGCCAGCAGTGAAGCGCTCCCAGGGCCGGCAGATACGCAGTATTTT. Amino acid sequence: CASSEALPGPADTQYF.

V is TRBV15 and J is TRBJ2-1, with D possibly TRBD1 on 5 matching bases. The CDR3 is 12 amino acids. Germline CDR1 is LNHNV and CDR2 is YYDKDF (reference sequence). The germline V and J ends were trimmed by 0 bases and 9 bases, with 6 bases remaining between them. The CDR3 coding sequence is TGTGCCACCAGCAGAGATCAGGGTGAGCAGTTCTTC. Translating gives CATSRDQGEQFF.

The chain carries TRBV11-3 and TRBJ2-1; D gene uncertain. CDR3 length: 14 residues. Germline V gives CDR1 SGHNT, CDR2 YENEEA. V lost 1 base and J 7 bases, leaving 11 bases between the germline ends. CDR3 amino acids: CASSLGPTSNEQFF. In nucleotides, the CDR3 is TGTGCCAGCAGCTTAGGCCCGACTTCAAATGAGCAGTTCTTC.

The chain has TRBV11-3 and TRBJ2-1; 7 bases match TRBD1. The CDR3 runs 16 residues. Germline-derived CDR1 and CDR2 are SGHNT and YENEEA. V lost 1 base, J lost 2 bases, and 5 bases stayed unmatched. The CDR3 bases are TGTGCCAGCAGCTTAGGCACAGGGGAACCCTACAATGAGCAGTTCTTC. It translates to CASSLGTGEPYNEQFF.

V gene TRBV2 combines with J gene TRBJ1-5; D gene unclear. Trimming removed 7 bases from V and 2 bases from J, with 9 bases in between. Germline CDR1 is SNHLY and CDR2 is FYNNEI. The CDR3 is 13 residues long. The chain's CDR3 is CASNYQGNQPQHF. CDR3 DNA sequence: TGTGCCAGCAATTACCAGGGCAATCAGCCCCAGCATTTT.

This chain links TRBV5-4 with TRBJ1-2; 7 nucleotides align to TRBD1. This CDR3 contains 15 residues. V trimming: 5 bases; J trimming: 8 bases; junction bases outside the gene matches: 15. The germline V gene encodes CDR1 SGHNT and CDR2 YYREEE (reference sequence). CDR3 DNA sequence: TGTGCCAGCAGTCCTACCGGGACAGATCGGTTGGGCTACACCTTC. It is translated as CASSPTGTDRLGYTF.

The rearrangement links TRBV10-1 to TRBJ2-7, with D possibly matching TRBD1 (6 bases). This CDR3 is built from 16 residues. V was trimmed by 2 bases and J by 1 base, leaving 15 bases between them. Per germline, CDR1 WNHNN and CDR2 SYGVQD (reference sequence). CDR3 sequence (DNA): TGCGCCAGCAGTGAGCGGCCAGGGACACATTCCTACGAGCAGTACTTC. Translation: CASSERPGTHSYEQYF.

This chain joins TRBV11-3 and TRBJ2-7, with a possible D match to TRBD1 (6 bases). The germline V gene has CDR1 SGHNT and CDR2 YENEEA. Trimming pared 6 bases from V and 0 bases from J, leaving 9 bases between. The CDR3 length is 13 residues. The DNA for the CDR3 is TGTGCCAGCAGGTCGACAGGCTCCTACGAGCAGTACTTC. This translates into CASRSTGSYEQYF.

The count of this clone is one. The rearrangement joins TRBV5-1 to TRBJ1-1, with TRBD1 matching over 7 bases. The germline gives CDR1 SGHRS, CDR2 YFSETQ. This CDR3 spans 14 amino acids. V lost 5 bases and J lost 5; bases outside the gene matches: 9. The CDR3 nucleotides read TGCGCCAGCAGTACTCAGGGGGGCGGGACTGAAGCTTTCTTT. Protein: CASSTQGGGTEAFF.

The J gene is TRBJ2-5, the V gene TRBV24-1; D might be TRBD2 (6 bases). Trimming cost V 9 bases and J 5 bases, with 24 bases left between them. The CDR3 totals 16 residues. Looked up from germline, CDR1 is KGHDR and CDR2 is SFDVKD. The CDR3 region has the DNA TGTGCCACCCCCTGGGGAGCGGGCCCTTCAGTGGAGACCCAGTACTTC. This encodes CATPWGAGPSVETQYF.

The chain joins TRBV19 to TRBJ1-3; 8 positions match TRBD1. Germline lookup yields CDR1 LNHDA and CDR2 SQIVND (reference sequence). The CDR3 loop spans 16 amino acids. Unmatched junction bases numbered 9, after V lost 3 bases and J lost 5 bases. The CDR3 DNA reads TGTGCCAGTAGTATTAGGTCTGCAGGGGGCAGAAACACCATATATTTT. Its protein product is CASSIRSAGGRNTIYF.

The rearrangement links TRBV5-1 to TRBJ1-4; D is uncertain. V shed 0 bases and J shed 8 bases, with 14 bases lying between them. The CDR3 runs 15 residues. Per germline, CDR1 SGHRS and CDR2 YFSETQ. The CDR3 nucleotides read TGCGCCAGCAGCTTGGCGCAAACTAGTGGGGAAAAACTGTTTTTT. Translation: CASSLAQTSGEKLFF.

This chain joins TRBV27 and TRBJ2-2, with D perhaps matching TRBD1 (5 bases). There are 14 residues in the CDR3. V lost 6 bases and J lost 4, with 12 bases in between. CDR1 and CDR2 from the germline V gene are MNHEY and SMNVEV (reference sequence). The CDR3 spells CASRLGGATGELFF. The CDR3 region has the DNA TGTGCCAGCAGATTAGGTGGGGCCACCGGGGAGCTGTTTTTT.

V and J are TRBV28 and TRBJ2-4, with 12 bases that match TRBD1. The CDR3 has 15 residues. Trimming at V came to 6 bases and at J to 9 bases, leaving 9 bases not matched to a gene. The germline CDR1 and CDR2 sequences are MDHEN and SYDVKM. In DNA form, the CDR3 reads TGTGCCAGCAGGGGGACAGGGGGCTCCCCGGGCATTCAGTACTTC. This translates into CASRGTGGSPGIQYF.

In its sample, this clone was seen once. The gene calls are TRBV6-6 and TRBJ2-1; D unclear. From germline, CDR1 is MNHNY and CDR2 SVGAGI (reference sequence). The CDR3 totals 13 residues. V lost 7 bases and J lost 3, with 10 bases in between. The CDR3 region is CASTPTSYNEQFF. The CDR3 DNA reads TGTGCCAGCACTCCAACCAGCTACAATGAGCAGTTCTTC.

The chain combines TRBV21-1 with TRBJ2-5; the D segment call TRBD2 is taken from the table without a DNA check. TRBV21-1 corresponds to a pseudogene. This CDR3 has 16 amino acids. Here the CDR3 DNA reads TGTGCCAGCAGCAAAAGCGTTATGCTGGGTCAAGAGACCCAGTACTTC. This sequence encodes CASSKSVMLGQETQYF.